This TCR beta chain was sequenced for a study of OX40 agonist ivuxolimab in advanced cancers. At the level of the study: The study treated patients with ivuxolimab, an agonistic anti-OX40 (CD134) antibody. Across the patients, intravenous ivuxolimab was delivered every 2 weeks at 0.01 to 10 mg/kg.

Clones were sequenced by immunoSEQ multiplex PCR, and TCRdb holds only the in-frame ones, with some missing. The table has just under 85,000 clones, roughly 83% seen once; the top ten hold roughly 6.6%. Regarding this clone: The target antigen is unknown.

Regarding the study as a whole: Normalized T-cell clonal expansion was also low in some nonresponders.

Source: CD4+ or CD8+ T cells sorted from blood, taken in a trial of the OX40 agonist ivuxolimab. The origin of this receptor is an adult with an advanced solid tumor such as melanoma, head and neck, liver or kidney cancer.

CDR3 in DNA: TGTGCCAGCAGTCCGTTCGGGGGATATGGCTACACCTTC. It encodes CASSPFGGYGYTF. The chain carries TRBV7-2 and TRBJ1-2; D is perhaps TRBD1 (5 bases). Germline loops: CDR1 SGHTA, CDR2 FQGNSA. The V and J ends lost 6 bases and 5 bases respectively, with 13 bases between them. The CDR3 contains 13 residues.